The present entry profiles one TCR beta chain with its context. Its antigen remains unknown. CD45RO-negative cells were positively selected for CCR7, leaving out terminally differentiated effector memory CD45RA+ cells. The study enrolled healthy HIV-negative adults without recent acute infections or vaccinations as donors. The sample belongs to a study of shared clonotypes between healthy human individuals. Study outcomes and limitations: Naive subsets tended to show greater estimated richness than memory subsets. Clonotypes which were not shared had lower generation probabilities than clonotypes that all four donors shared.

The study ran the assay at deep level. TCRdb's table, derived via immunoSEQ multiplex PCR, lists solely in-frame clones and lacks some. The table has 450,000 to 700,000 clones, nearly 97% seen once. This TCR was recovered from a woman aged 25 to 39 in good health. What was sequenced was naive CD8+ T cells sorted from blood.

The CDR3 here is CATGTGEIMNTEAFF. CDR3 bases: TGTGCCACGGGGACAGGGGAGATCATGAACACTGAAGCTTTCTTT. The rearrangement uses TRBV30 and TRBJ1-1; 10 bases agree with TRBD1. Germline V lookup: CDR1 GTSNPN, CDR2 SVGIG (reference sequence). With V trimmed by 8 bases and J by 0 bases, 9 bases remained unmatched. The CDR3 runs to 15 residues.